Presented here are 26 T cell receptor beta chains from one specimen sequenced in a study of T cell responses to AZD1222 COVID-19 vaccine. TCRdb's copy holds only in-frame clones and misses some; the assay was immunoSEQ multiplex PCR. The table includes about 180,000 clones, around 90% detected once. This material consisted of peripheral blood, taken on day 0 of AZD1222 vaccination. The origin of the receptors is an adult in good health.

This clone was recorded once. CDR3 in DNA: TGCGCCAGCAGCTTGGATAACAGAGTCCATGGCTACACCTTC. The encoded protein is CASSLDNRVHGYTF. The chain has TRBV5-1 and TRBJ1-2; D unclear. Trimming took off 0 bases at V and 6 bases at J, with 12 bases between the two ends. The CDR3 contains 14 residues. The germline CDR1 and CDR2 sequences are SGHRS and YFSETQ. The full variable domain, its missing parts supplied by reference TRBV5-1 and TRBJ1-2, is KAGVTQTPRYLIKTRGQQVTLSCSPISGHRSVSWYQQTPGQGLQFLFEYFSETQRNKGNFPGRFSGRQFSNSRSEMNVSTLELGDSALYLCASSLDNRVHGYTFGSGTRLTVV.

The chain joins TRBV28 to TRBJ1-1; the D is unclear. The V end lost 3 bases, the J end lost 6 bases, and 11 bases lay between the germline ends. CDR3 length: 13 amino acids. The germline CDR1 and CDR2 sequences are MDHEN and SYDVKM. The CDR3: CASSFLPVPEAFF. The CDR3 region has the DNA TGTGCCAGCAGTTTTTTGCCAGTACCTGAAGCTTTCTTT.

CDR3 sequence (DNA): TGTGCCAGTAGTATACCTCTAGTAGGCGAGCAGTACTTC. It yields the protein CASSIPLVGEQYF. The chain joins TRBV19 to TRBJ2-7; no definite D call. The CDR3 consists of 13 residues. Trimming pared 2 bases from V and 6 bases from J, leaving 11 bases between. CDR1 is LNHDA, CDR2 SQIVND, per germline (reference sequence).

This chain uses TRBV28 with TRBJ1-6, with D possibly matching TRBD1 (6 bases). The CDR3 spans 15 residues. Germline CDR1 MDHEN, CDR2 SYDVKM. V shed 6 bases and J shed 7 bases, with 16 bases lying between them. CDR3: CASRTSGGHNSPLHF. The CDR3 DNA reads TGTGCCAGCAGGACGTCGGGGGGACACAATTCACCCCTCCACTTT.

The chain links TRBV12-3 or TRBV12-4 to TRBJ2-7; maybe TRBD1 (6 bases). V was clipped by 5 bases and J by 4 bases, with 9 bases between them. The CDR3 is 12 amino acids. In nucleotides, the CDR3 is TGTGCCAGCAGTCGGGACACTTACGAGCAGTACGTC. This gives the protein CASSRDTYEQYV.

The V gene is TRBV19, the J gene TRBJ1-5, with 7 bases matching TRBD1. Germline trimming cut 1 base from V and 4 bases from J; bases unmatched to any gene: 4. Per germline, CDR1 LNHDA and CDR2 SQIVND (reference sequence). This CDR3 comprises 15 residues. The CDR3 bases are TGTGCCAGTAGTATAGTGGACAGGAGTAATCAGCCCCAGCATTTT. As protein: CASSIVDRSNQPQHF.

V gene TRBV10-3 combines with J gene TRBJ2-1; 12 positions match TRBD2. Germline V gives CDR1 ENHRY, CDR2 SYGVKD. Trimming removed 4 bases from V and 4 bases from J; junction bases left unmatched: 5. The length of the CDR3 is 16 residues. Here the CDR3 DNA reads TGTGCCATCAGTGGGCAAGGACTAGCGGGGTACAATGAGCAGTTCTTC. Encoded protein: CAISGQGLAGYNEQFF.

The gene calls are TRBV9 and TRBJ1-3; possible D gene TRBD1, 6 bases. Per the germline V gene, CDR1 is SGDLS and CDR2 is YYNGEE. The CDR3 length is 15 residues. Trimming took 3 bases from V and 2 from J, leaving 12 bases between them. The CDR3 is CASSAPQGTGNTIYF. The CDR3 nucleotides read TGTGCCAGCAGCGCTCCCCAGGGGACTGGAAACACCATATATTTT.

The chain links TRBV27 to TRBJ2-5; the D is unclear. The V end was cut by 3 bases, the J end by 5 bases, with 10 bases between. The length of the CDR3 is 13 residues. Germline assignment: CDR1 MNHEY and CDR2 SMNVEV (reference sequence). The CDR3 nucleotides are TGTGCCAGCAGTTTTACGCTGCAGGAGACCCAGTACTTC. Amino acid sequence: CASSFTLQETQYF.

CDR3 DNA: TGTGCCAGCAGCTCGGACGGCCTGGGCTATGGCTACACCTTC. Amino acid sequence: CASSSDGLGYGYTF. The chain employs TRBV7-3 and TRBJ1-2, with unresolved D. Per the germline V gene, CDR1 is SGHTA and CDR2 is FQGTGA. This CDR3 spans 14 amino acids. Trimming shortened V by 4 bases and J by 4 bases, and 13 bases separated the two germline ends.

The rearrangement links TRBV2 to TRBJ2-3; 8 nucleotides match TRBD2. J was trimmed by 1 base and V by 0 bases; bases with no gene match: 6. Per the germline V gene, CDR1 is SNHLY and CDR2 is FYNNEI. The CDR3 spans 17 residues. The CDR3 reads CASSEAASGLRTDTQYF. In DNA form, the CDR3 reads TGTGCCAGCAGTGAAGCGGCTAGCGGGCTACGCACAGATACGCAGTATTTT. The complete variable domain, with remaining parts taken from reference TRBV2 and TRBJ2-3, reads EPEVTQTPSHQVTQMGQEVILRCVPISNHLYFYWYRQILGQKVEFLVSFYNNEISEKSEIFDDQFSVERPDGSNFTLKIRSTKLEDSAMYFCASSEAASGLRTDTQYFGPGTRLTVL.

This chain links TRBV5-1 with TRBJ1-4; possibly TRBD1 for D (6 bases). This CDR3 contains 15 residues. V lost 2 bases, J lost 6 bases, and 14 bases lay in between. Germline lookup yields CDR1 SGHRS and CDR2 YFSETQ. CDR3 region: CASSLDRPGDEKLFF. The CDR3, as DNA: TGCGCCAGCAGCTTAGACAGGCCCGGGGATGAAAAACTGTTTTTT. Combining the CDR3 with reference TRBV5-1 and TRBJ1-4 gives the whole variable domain KAGVTQTPRYLIKTRGQQVTLSCSPISGHRSVSWYQQTPGQGLQFLFEYFSETQRNKGNFPGRFSGRQFSNSRSEMNVSTLELGDSALYLCASSLDRPGDEKLFFGSGTQLSVL.

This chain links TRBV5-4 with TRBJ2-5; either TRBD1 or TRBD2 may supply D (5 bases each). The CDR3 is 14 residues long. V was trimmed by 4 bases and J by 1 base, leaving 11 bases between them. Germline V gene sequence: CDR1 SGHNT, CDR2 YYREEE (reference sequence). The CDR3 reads CASSLMGRQETQYF. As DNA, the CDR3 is TGTGCCAGCAGCCTGATGGGACGCCAAGAGACCCAGTACTTC.

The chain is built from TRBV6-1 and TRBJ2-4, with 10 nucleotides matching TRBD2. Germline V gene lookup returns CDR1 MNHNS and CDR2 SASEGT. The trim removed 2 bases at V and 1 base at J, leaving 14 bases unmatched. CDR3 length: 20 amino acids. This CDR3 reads CASSEIRSGRDRRAKNIQYF. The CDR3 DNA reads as TGTGCCAGCAGTGAAATCAGGAGCGGGAGGGATAGGAGGGCCAAAAACATTCAGTACTTC.

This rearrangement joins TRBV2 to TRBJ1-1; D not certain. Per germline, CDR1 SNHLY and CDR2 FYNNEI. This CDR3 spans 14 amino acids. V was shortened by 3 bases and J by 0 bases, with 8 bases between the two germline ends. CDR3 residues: CASSDGILNTEAFF. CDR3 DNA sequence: TGTGCCAGCAGTGATGGGATATTGAACACTGAAGCTTTCTTT. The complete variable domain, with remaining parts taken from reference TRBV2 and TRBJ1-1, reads EPEVTQTPSHQVTQMGQEVILRCVPISNHLYFYWYRQILGQKVEFLVSFYNNEISEKSEIFDDQFSVERPDGSNFTLKIRSTKLEDSAMYFCASSDGILNTEAFFGQGTRLTVV.

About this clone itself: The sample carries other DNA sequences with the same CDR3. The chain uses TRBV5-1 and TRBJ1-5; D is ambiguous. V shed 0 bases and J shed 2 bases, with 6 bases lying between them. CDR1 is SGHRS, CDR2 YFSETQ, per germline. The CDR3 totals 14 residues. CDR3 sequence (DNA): TGCGCCAGCAGCTTGGGGGCCGGCAATCAGCCCCAGCATTTT. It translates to CASSLGAGNQPQHF.

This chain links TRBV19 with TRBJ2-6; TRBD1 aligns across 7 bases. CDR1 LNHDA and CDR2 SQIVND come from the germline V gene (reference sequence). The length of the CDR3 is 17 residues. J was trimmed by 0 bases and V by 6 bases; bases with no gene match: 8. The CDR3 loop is CASSIGTANSGANVLTF. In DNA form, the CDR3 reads TGTGCCAGTAGCATCGGGACAGCGAACTCTGGGGCCAACGTCCTGACTTTC. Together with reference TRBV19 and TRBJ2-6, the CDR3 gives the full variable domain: DGGITQSPKYLFRKEGQNVTLSCEQNLNHDAMYWYRQDPGQGLRLIYYSQIVNDFQKGDIAEGYSVSREKKESFPLTVTSAQKNPTAFYLCASSIGTANSGANVLTFGAGSRLTVL.

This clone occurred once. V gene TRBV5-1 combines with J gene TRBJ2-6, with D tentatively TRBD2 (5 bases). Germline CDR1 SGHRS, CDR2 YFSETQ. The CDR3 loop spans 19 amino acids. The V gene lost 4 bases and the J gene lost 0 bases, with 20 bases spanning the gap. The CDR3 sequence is CASSPGGSLGLSGANVLTF. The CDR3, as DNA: TGCGCCAGCAGCCCTGGAGGCTCTCTCGGCCTCTCTGGGGCCAACGTCCTGACTTTC. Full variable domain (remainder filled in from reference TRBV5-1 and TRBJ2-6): KAGVTQTPRYLIKTRGQQVTLSCSPISGHRSVSWYQQTPGQGLQFLFEYFSETQRNKGNFPGRFSGRQFSNSRSEMNVSTLELGDSALYLCASSPGGSLGLSGANVLTFGAGSRLTVL.

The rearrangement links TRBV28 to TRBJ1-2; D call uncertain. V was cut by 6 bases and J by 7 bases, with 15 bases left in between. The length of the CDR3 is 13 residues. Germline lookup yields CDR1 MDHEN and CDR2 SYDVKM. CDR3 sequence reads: CASSSTPPGGYTF. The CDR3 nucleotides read TGTGCCAGCAGCTCGACACCCCCCGGTGGCTACACCTTC.

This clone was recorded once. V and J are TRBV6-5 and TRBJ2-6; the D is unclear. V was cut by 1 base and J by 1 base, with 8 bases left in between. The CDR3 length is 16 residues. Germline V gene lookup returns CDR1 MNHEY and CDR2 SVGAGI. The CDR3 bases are TGTGCCAGCAGTTACTTAAGGCCTTCTGGGGCCAACGTCCTGACTTTC. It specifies CASSYLRPSGANVLTF.

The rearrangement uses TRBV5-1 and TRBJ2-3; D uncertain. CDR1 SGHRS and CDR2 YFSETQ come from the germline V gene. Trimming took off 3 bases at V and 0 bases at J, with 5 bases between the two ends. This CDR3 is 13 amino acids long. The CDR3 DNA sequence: TGCGCCAGCAGCTCCTTGAGCACAGATACGCAGTATTTT. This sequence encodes CASSSLSTDTQYF.

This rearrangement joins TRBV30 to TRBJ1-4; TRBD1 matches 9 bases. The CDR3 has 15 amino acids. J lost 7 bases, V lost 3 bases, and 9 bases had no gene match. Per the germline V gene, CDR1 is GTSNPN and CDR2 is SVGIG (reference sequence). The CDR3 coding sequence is TGTGCCTGGAGGGGTGGGGGACAGGGAAGTGAAAAACTGTTTTTT. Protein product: CAWRGGGQGSEKLFF.

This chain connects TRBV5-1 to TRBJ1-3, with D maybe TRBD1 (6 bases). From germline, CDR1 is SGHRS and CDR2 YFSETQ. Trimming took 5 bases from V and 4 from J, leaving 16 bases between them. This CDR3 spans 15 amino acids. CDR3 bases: TGCGCCAGCAGTCCGGTAGGGGGGGCCGGAAACACCATATATTTT. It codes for CASSPVGGAGNTIYF.

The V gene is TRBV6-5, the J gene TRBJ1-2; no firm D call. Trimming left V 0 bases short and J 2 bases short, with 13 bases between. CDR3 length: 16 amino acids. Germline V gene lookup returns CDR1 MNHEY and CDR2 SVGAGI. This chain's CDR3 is CASSYSGVNSNYGYTF. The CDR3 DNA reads TGTGCCAGCAGTTACTCGGGTGTTAACAGCAACTATGGCTACACCTTC.

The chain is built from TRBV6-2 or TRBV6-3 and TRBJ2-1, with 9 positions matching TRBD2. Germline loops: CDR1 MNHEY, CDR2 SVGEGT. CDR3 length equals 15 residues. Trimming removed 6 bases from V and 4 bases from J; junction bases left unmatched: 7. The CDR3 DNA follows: TGTGCCAGCAGCCCGACTAGCGGCGGTTACAATGAGCAGTTCTTC. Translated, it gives CASSPTSGGYNEQFF.

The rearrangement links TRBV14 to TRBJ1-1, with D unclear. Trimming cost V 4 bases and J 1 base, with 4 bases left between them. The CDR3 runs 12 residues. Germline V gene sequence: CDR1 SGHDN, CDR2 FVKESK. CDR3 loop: CASSRQNTEAFF. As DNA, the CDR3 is TGTGCCAGCAGCCGACAGAACACTGAAGCTTTCTTT.